This entry lists 4 T cell receptor beta chains sequenced from one sample in a study of T cells after yellow fever vaccination. TCRdb fed the 5' RACE reads into MiXCR, producing one record per CDR3 protein. The table has over 250,000 distinct CDR3 sequences, about 4% seen once; the top ten hold approximately 25%. The sample was PBMCs, taken 5 days after the yellow fever booster vaccination. The receptors were sampled from a man in his late teens or twenties who received the YFV17D yellow fever vaccine.

This clonotype was recorded many times. The chain links TRBV5-4 to TRBJ1-2; D gene unclear. Looked up from germline, CDR1 is SGHNT and CDR2 is YYREEE (reference sequence). The CDR3 has 15 amino acids. The V and J ends lost 0 bases and 0 bases respectively, with 9 bases between them. CDR3 in DNA: TGTGCCAGCAGCTTGGGAAGCCTCCCTAACTATGGCTACACCTTC. Its protein is CASSLGSLPNYGYTF.

The chain is built from TRBV18 and TRBJ2-7; perhaps D is TRBD1 or TRBD2 (5 bases each). Trimming took off 5 bases at V and 6 bases at J, with 14 bases between the two ends. This CDR3 is 13 amino acids long. Per the germline V gene, CDR1 is KGHSH and CDR2 is LQKENI. In DNA form, the CDR3 reads TGTGCCAGCTCAGGGGACCCCACCGCCGAGCAGTACGTC. Translated: CASSGDPTAEQYV.

A few counts support this clonotype. V is TRBV6-5 and J is TRBJ1-4; maybe TRBD1 (5 bases). This CDR3 is 15 amino acids long. From germline, CDR1 is MNHEY and CDR2 SVGAGI. V shed 5 bases and J shed 3 bases, with 13 bases lying between them. In DNA, the CDR3 is TGTGCCAGCAGTACTGACTGGGGCCCTAATGAAAAACTGTTTTTT. Translated: CASSTDWGPNEKLFF.

This clonotype was detected a few times. The chain uses TRBV5-1 and TRBJ2-6, with TRBD1 matching 9 bases. The V gene end was trimmed by 4 bases and the J gene end by 2 bases; junction bases not matched to a gene: 16. The CDR3 runs 20 residues. The V gene's germline CDR1 is SGHRS and CDR2 YFSETQ. The CDR3 DNA reads as TGCGCCAGCAGCATCCGGCCCCGAGGACAGGGGAACCCTGGGGCCAACGTCCTGACTTTC. It yields the protein CASSIRPRGQGNPGANVLTF.